A single sample gave rise to the 27 T cell receptor beta chains below, sequenced in a study of blood T cell repertoires in COVID-19. Some clones are missing from TCRdb's copy, which holds only in-frame ones; the method was immunoSEQ multiplex PCR. The sample shows around 150,000 clones, roughly four fifths of them seen only once. Material: peripheral blood. Receptors were obtained from a woman aged 80 or older in a cohort sampled during active or convalescent COVID-19.

The V and J genes are TRBV6-5 and TRBJ2-7; D perhaps matches TRBD1 (6 bases). The CDR3 covers 14 residues. Germline V gene lookup returns CDR1 MNHEY and CDR2 SVGAGI. V gave up 0 bases and J gave up 3 bases, with 9 bases separating them. This chain's CDR3 is CASSYSQDSYEQYV. As DNA, the CDR3 is TGTGCCAGCAGTTACTCCCAGGACAGCTACGAGCAGTACGTC.

The V and J genes are TRBV12-5 and TRBJ1-1; 7 positions agree with TRBD1. The CDR3 consists of 16 residues. Losses at the gene ends were 3 bases for V and 5 bases for J; bases not matched to a gene: 12. Germline CDR1 and CDR2: LGHNT and FRNRAP. The chain's CDR3 is CASGFPSGGRGTEAFF. The CDR3 bases are TGTGCTAGTGGTTTCCCCTCAGGGGGAAGGGGGACTGAAGCTTTCTTT.

The chain uses TRBV6-6 and TRBJ1-2; 7 nucleotides agree with TRBD1. The trim removed 0 bases at V and 9 bases at J, leaving 4 bases unmatched. The CDR3 runs 13 residues. Germline V gives CDR1 MNHNY, CDR2 SVGAGI (reference sequence). The DNA for the CDR3 is TGTGCCAGCAGTTACTCTAGACAGGGTAGCTACACCTTC. It translates to CASSYSRQGSYTF.

The genes are TRBV19 and TRBJ2-7; 8 nucleotides match TRBD2. This CDR3 is built from 18 residues. CDR1 and CDR2 (germline): LNHDA, SQIVND (reference sequence). With 4 bases clipped from V and 3 bases from J, the junction kept 17 bases outside the gene matches. The CDR3 DNA sequence: TGTGCCAGTAGTACGAACCTCCCCACAGCGGGAGTAGTCTACGAGCAGTACTTC. Its protein is CASSTNLPTAGVVYEQYF.

The chain couples TRBV6-2 or TRBV6-3 to TRBJ2-7; 9 bases match TRBD1. Germline V gene data show CDR1 as MNHEY and CDR2 as SVGEGT. J lost 2 bases, V lost 5 bases, and 7 bases had no gene match. This CDR3 comprises 15 residues. CDR3 coding DNA: TGTGCCAGCAGTGGTCCCGGGACAGGGCCCTACGAGCAGTACGTC. Translated: CASSGPGTGPYEQYV.

The V gene is TRBV5-1, the J gene TRBJ2-1; 9 nucleotides line up with TRBD2. Trimming cost V 5 bases and J 4 bases; bases outside gene matches: 4. The germline V gene has CDR1 SGHRS and CDR2 YFSETQ. The CDR3 extends over 14 amino acids. The CDR3 reads CASSISGGYNEQFF. The CDR3 coding sequence is TGCGCCAGCAGTATCAGCGGGGGGTACAATGAGCAGTTCTTC.

On this clone itself: Within the sample, other DNA sequences also encode this same CDR3. The chain joins TRBV28 to TRBJ1-6; D gene unclear. With 1 base removed from V and 7 bases from J, the gap between germline ends came to 2 bases. The CDR3 is 12 amino acids. CDR1 and CDR2 from the germline V gene are MDHEN and SYDVKM. The CDR3 DNA follows: TGTGCCAGCAGTTTATTAAATTCACCCCTCCACTTT. Protein: CASSLLNSPLHF. Supplemented by reference TRBV28 and TRBJ1-6, the full variable domain reads DVKVTQSSRYLVKRTGEKVFLECVQDMDHENMFWYRQDPGLGLRLIYFSYDVKMKEKGDIPEGYSVSREKKERFSLILESASTNQTSMYLCASSLLNSPLHFGNGTRLTVT.

This rearrangement joins TRBV7-3 to TRBJ2-3; D is unresolved. This CDR3 comprises 13 residues. Germline V lookup: CDR1 SGHTA, CDR2 FQGTGA. The V and J ends lost 5 bases and 7 bases respectively, with 13 bases between them. CDR3 amino acids: CASSPPLSNTQYF. For the CDR3, the DNA is TGTGCCAGCAGCCCCCCTCTATCTAATACGCAGTATTTT.

The gene calls are TRBV27 and TRBJ2-1, with a possible D match to TRBD2 (5 bases). This CDR3 spans 16 amino acids. V lost 5 bases, J lost 2 bases, and 16 bases lay in between. CDR1 is MNHEY and CDR2 is SMNVEV in the germline V gene (reference sequence). The CDR3 DNA reads as TGTGCCAGCAGTAACTTGGGGAGTATTACCTACAATGAGCAGTTCTTC. As protein: CASSNLGSITYNEQFF.

V is TRBV28 and J is TRBJ1-4; 8 bases fit TRBD1. Per germline, CDR1 MDHEN and CDR2 SYDVKM. Losses at the gene ends were 3 bases for V and 6 bases for J; bases not matched to a gene: 6. The CDR3 length is 15 residues. CDR3 DNA sequence: TGTGCCAGCAGTTTGGTTGTACAGGGGGATGAAAAACTGTTTTTT. Its translation: CASSLVVQGDEKLFF.

The chain has TRBV12-3 or TRBV12-4 and TRBJ2-1; 7 bases are a match to TRBD1. The CDR3 loop spans 12 amino acids. After removal of 6 bases from V and 8 bases from J, the junction contained 4 bases not matched to a gene. CDR3 sequence: CASSRGYDEQFF. The CDR3 DNA is TGTGCCAGCAGCAGGGGGTACGATGAGCAGTTCTTC.

The chain has TRBV3-1 (or the pseudogene TRBV3-2) and TRBJ2-3, with 14 bases identical to TRBD2. The germline CDR1 and CDR2 sequences are LGHDT and YNNKEL (reference sequence). The trim removed 1 base at V and 13 bases at J, leaving 13 bases unmatched. This CDR3 contains 17 residues. CDR3 loop: CASSQVLSTSGGARKYF. CDR3 DNA: TGTGCCAGCAGCCAAGTGTTGTCGACTAGCGGGGGGGCGAGGAAGTATTTT.

The chain uses TRBV6-4 and TRBJ2-3, with 9 bases fitting TRBD1. The germline gives CDR1 MRHNA, CDR2 SNTAGT. The CDR3 is 16 residues long. The V segment lost 3 bases and the J segment 2 bases; nucleotides outside the gene matches: 6. CDR3 nucleotides: TGTGCCAGCAGTGATCAATGGACAGGGGCCACAGATACGCAGTATTTT. Protein: CASSDQWTGATDTQYF.

The chain has TRBV27 and TRBJ1-1, with 9 bases matching TRBD1. The CDR3 runs 15 residues. Germline assignment: CDR1 MNHEY and CDR2 SMNVEV (reference sequence). J was trimmed by 6 bases and V by 5 bases; bases with no gene match: 10. The CDR3 coding sequence is TGTGCCAGCAGTCCCCGGACAGGGGAGGAAGCTGAAGCTTTCTTT. It encodes CASSPRTGEEAEAFF.

This clone was seen a single time. V gene TRBV6-5 combines with J gene TRBJ2-7; 7 bases are shared with TRBD2. Germline trimming cut 7 bases from V and 0 bases from J; bases unmatched to any gene: 9. The V gene's germline CDR1 is MNHEY and CDR2 SVGAGI. The CDR3 length is 15 residues. CDR3 amino acids: CASTPGGGSSYEQYF. CDR3 bases: TGTGCCAGCACCCCGGGCGGGGGAAGCTCCTACGAGCAGTACTTC.

The chain carries TRBV18 and TRBJ2-3; D gene ambiguous. V was clipped by 3 bases and J by 0 bases, with 10 bases between them. This CDR3 has 15 amino acids. Per germline, CDR1 KGHSH and CDR2 LQKENI. The CDR3 reads CASSPLVSSTDTQYF. The CDR3 DNA is TGTGCCAGCTCACCTCTAGTATCGAGCACAGATACGCAGTATTTT.

The chain employs TRBV18 and TRBJ2-2, with D unclear. CDR1 is KGHSH, CDR2 LQKENI, per germline. Trimming stripped 3 bases from V and 1 base from J, with 9 bases between. The CDR3 spans 15 residues. This chain's CDR3 is CASSPDMMNTGELFF. The CDR3 nucleotides are TGTGCCAGCTCACCTGACATGATGAACACCGGGGAGCTGTTTTTT.

V is TRBV20-1 and J is TRBJ2-1, with TRBD2 matching 8 bases. This CDR3 has 13 amino acids. Trimming took 3 bases from V and 7 from J; bases not matched to a gene: 5. Germline CDR1 and CDR2: DFQATT and SNEGSKA (reference sequence). The CDR3 DNA is TGCAGTGCTAGTCGGGGGGGCCTAAATGAGCAGTTCTTC. Its translation is CSASRGGLNEQFF.

V is TRBV10-3 and J is TRBJ2-3; 9 bases are a match to TRBD2. The V gene end was trimmed by 3 bases and the J gene end by 4 bases; junction bases not matched to a gene: 5. CDR1 is ENHRY, CDR2 SYGVKD, per germline. This CDR3 contains 15 residues. The CDR3 nucleotides are TGTGCCATCAGTGATGAGGGACTAGCATCAGATACGCAGTATTTT. It codes for CAISDEGLASDTQYF.

The chain uses TRBV11-2 and TRBJ2-3; 8 nucleotides agree with TRBD1. CDR1 SGHAT and CDR2 FQNNGV come from the germline V gene. With V trimmed by 1 base and J by 14 bases, 2 bases remained unmatched. The CDR3 loop spans 11 amino acids. This CDR3 reads CASSLGTGLYF. DNA of the CDR3: TGTGCCAGCAGCTTAGGGACAGGGCTGTATTTT. Combining the CDR3 with reference TRBV11-2 and TRBJ2-3 gives the whole variable domain EAGVAQSPRYKIIEKRQSVAFWCNPISGHATLYWYQQILGQGPKLLIQFQNNGVVDDSQLPKDRFSAERLKGVDSTLKIQPAKLEDSAVYLCASSLGTGLYFGPGTRLTVL.

The J gene is TRBJ1-4, the V gene TRBV6-6, with 9 bases identical to TRBD1. The CDR3 extends over 14 amino acids. Germline trimming cut 6 bases from V and 7 bases from J; bases unmatched to any gene: 6. The germline CDR1 and CDR2 sequences are MNHNY and SVGAGI (reference sequence). The CDR3 DNA reads as TGTGCCAGCAGACCACAGGGGGCTGGTGAAAAACTGTTTTTT. Encoded protein: CASRPQGAGEKLFF.

V is TRBV2 and J is TRBJ1-6; D remains unclear. The CDR3 consists of 16 residues. The germline V gene encodes CDR1 SNHLY and CDR2 FYNNEI. V lost 1 base and J lost 4, with 11 bases in between. The chain's CDR3 is CASSEDPGAYNSPLHF. CDR3 DNA sequence: TGTGCCAGCAGTGAAGATCCGGGTGCTTATAATTCACCCCTCCACTTT.

This chain joins TRBV9 and TRBJ2-3; 7 positions match TRBD2. CDR3 size: 15 residues. Trimming took 4 bases from V and 4 from J; bases not matched to a gene: 9. Germline assignment: CDR1 SGDLS and CDR2 YYNGEE. CDR3 sequence (DNA): TGTGCCAGCAGCCGCGGACTAGTTGACGCAGATACGCAGTATTTT. It translates to CASSRGLVDADTQYF.

J is TRBJ2-3 and V is TRBV20-1; perhaps TRBD1 as D (5 bases). The ends were cut back, 5 bases at V and 7 bases at J, with 7 bases in the middle. Looked up from germline, CDR1 is DFQATT and CDR2 is SNEGSKA (reference sequence). The CDR3 has 10 amino acids. CDR3 DNA sequence: TGCAGTGCTCAGGGATATACGCAGTATTTT. Translating gives CSAQGYTQYF.

The rearrangement joins TRBV6-6 to TRBJ2-3; TRBD2 matches 15 bases. With 5 bases clipped from V and 1 base from J, the junction kept 10 bases outside the gene matches. This CDR3 region has 19 residues. In germline, CDR1 is MNHNY, CDR2 SVGAGI (reference sequence). The CDR3 loop is CASSPGLAGGYWGTDTQYF. CDR3 bases: TGTGCCAGCAGTCCCGGACTAGCGGGGGGGTATTGGGGCACAGATACGCAGTATTTT.

This rearrangement joins TRBV10-3 to TRBJ2-7, with D possibly being TRBD1 (5 bases). Trimming shortened V by 10 bases and J by 1 base, and 17 bases separated the two germline ends. Germline lookup yields CDR1 ENHRY and CDR2 SYGVKD. The CDR3 sequence is 14 residues long. The CDR3 nucleotides read TGTGCCACCAAAGGGGCAGCTTTATCCTACGAGCAGTACTTC. As protein: CATKGAALSYEQYF.

The chain uses TRBV18 and TRBJ2-3; no clear D. This CDR3 contains 14 residues. Germline CDR1 reads KGHSH; CDR2 reads LQKENI. The ends were cut back, 2 bases at V and 0 bases at J, with 6 bases in the middle. DNA of the CDR3: TGTGCCAGCTCACCATCTGTTAGCACAGATACGCAGTATTTT. Translated, it gives CASSPSVSTDTQYF.